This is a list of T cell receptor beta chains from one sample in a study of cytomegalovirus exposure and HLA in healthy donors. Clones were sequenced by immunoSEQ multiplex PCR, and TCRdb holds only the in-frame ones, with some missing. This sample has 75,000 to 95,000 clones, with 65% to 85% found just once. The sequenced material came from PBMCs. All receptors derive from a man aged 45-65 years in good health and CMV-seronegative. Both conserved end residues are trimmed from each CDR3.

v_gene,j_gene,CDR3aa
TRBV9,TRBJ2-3,ASSVGPGNPGRFTDTQY
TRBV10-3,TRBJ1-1,AIRTGVNTEAF
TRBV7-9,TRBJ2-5,ASSPRQGGLLETQY
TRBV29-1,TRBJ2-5,SVARETQY
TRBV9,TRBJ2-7,ASSRTGEYEQY
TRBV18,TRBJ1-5,ASSGGTGQPQH
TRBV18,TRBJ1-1,ASSPGLMNTEAF
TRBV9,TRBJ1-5,ASSVEDNGNQPQH
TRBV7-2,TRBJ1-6,ASSLRWGKTVNSPLH
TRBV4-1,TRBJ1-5,ASSQLMSTGGSNQPQH
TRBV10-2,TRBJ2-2,ASNRANTGELF
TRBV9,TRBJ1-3,ASSGIQQGLASGNTIY
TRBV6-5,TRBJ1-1,ASSLLRNTEAF
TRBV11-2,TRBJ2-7,ASSQTGYEQY
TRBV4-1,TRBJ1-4,ASSPKRGQDNEKLF
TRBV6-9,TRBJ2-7,ASNRVAVFGLDIYEQY
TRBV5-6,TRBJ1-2,ASSPYTGAYGYT
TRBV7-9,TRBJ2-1,ASSLQAGGPSEQF
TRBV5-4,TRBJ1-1,ASSARQDMNTEAF
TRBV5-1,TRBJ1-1,ASSPSVAGGGTEAF
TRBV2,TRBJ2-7,AGLTSGGYEQY
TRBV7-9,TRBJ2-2,ASSLTDPGELF
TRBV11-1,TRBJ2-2,ASSPRTGGAPGELF
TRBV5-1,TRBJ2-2,ASSFGDRLNTGELF
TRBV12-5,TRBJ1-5,ASAMGQFRGNQPQH
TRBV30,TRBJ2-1,AWRRAGVVHEQF
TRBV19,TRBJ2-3,ASNTRGRTDTQY
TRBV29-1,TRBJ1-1,SVTGQVNTEAF
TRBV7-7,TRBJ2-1,ASSPHAAYNEQF
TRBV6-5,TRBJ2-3,ASSPGGLADTQY
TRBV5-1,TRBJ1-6,ASSSTGGWGSPLH
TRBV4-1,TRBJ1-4,ASTLGPGQSNEKLF
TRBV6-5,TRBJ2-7,ASSGGAYEQY
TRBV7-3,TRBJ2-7,ASSLSGTGKGTYEQY
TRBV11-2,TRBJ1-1,ASSPVSGYMNTEAF
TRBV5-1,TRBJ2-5,ASSHTSGGGETQY
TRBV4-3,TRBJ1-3,ASSQDAADTIY
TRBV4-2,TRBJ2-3,ASSQETGTSLY
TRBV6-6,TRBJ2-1,ATLLADSYNEQF
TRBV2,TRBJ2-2,ASGPVAGELF
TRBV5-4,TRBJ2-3,ASSLTSGSIHTQY
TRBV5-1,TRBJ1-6,ASRDGTGASPLH
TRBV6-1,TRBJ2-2,ASRRLASDTGELF
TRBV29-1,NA,SVRDSQYEQY
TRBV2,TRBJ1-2,ASSAGQGLNYGYT
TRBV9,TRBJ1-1,ASSASPVGGTEAF